This entry lists 2 T cell receptor beta chains sequenced from one sample in a study of blood T cell repertoires in COVID-19. Assay: immunoSEQ multiplex PCR; the TCRdb copy retains only in-frame clones and omits some. The table lists a few hundred thousand clones, around 92% of them singletons. The sample taken for sequencing was peripheral blood. All receptors come from a woman aged 25 to 39 with COVID-19, enrolled during active disease.

The V gene is TRBV6-6, the J gene TRBJ1-1; 10 nucleotides align to TRBD1. Germline V gene lookup returns CDR1 MNHNY and CDR2 SVGAGI (reference sequence). This CDR3 is built from 13 residues. Trimming removed 6 bases from V and 10 bases from J; junction bases left unmatched: 8. The CDR3 sequence is CASRSDRGLGAFF. CDR3 in DNA: TGTGCCAGCAGATCTGACAGGGGGCTCGGAGCTTTCTTT.

The V call is TRBV18, the J call TRBJ1-2; D not resolved. There are 13 residues in the CDR3. Germline V gene sequence: CDR1 KGHSH, CDR2 LQKENI. Trimming left V 6 bases short and J 8 bases short, with 16 bases between. The CDR3 loop is CASSFEGSQGYTF. The CDR3 DNA sequence: TGTGCCAGCTCCTTCGAGGGCAGCCAGGGCTACACCTTC. The full variable domain, rest sourced from reference TRBV18 and TRBJ1-2, is NAGVMQNPRHLVRRRGQEARLRCSPMKGHSHVYWYRQLPEEGLKFMVYLQKENIIDESGMPKERFSAEFPKEGPSILRIQQVVRGDSAAYFCASSFEGSQGYTFGSGTRLTVV.